This T cell receptor (beta chain) originates from a study of graft-versus-host responses after intestinal transplantation. About the study: Those transplanted obtained multivisceral, liver-intestinal, or isolated intestinal grafts.

Sequencing was performed with immunoSEQ multiplex PCR; in TCRdb, only in-frame clones are kept and a portion is missing. The sample holds about 99,000 clones, just under 95% seen once. As concerns this clone: Its antigen is still unknown.

Study-wide results and limits: An association linked early post-transplant HvG declines with peak circulating GvH clone levels. GvH clones occurred in recipient marrow; some first appeared in ileum or blood.

The TCR was taken from a human donor who was the organ donor for an intestinal transplant. Sequencing used unstimulated CD8+ T cells sorted from spleen or lymph node cells, obtained before transplant.

The CDR3 bases are TGTGCTAGTGGTTTTTCCGTCGAAGGGAAGACTAGCGGAGCCACAGATACGCAGTATTTT. It translates to CASGFSVEGKTSGATDTQYF. V gene TRBV12-5 combines with J gene TRBJ2-3, with 9 bases lining up with TRBD2. The V gene's germline CDR1 is LGHNT and CDR2 FRNRAP. J lost 2 bases, V lost 3 bases, and 18 bases had no gene match. The CDR3 covers 20 residues.